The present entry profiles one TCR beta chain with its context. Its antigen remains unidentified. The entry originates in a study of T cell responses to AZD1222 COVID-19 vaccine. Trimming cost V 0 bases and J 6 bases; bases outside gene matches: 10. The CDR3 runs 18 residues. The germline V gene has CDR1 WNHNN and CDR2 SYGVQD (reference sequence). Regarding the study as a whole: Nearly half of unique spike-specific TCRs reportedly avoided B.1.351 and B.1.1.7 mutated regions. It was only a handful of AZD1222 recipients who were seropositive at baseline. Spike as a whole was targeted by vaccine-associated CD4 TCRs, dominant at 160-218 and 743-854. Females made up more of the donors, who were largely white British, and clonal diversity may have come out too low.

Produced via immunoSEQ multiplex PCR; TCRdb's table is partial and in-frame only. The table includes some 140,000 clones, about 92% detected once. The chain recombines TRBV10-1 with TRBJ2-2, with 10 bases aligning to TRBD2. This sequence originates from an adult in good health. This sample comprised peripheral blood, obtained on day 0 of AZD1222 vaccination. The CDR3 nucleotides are TGCGCCAGCAGTGAGTCGAGTAGGGCTAGCGGGAGCCCCGGGGAGCTGTTTTTT. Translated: CASSESSRASGSPGELFF.